The 12 T cell receptor beta chains below come from one sample, sequenced in a study of T cells in women clearing cervical HPV infection. Sequenced by immunoSEQ multiplex PCR; TCRdb stores in-frame clones only, minus some. This sample's clone table lists more than 45,000 clones. Sequencing was done on a sample of blood buffy coat. These receptors originate from a woman aged 18 to 75 with a cervical HPV16 infection that either progressed to CIN3+ or cleared (not recorded which).

CDR3 region: CASGGTSYEQYF. The covered CDR3 bases are TGTGCCAGTGGAGGGACAAGTTACGAG. This rearrangement joins TRBV11-2 to TRBJ2-7; D tentatively reads TRBD1 or TRBD2 (6 bases each). With the read ending 3 residues before the CDR3 end, the germline J gene is used to fill in that end. This CDR3 contains 12 residues. V was pared by 9 bases and J by 4 bases, with 13 bases between. Germline loops: CDR1 SGHAT, CDR2 FQNNGV.

As for this clone: The CDR3 is cut off 3 residues early in the read; its end comes from the germline J gene. V and J are TRBV19 and TRBJ2-5, with D possibly matching TRBD1 (6 bases). The CDR3 loop spans 17 amino acids. Trimming removed 2 bases at V and 1 base at J, with 17 bases between. Germline V gives CDR1 LNHDA, CDR2 SQIVND (reference sequence). The CDR3 loop reads CASSISPGTQFQETQYF. The covered CDR3 bases are TGTGCCAGTAGTATAAGCCCCGGGACACAATTCCAAGAGACC.

Worth noting for this clone: The sequenced fragment ends 3 residues before the CDR3 boundary, so the rest is inferred from the germline J gene. J is TRBJ2-1 and V is TRBV11-2; tentative D call: TRBD2 (6 bases). Per germline, CDR1 SGHAT and CDR2 FQNNGV. The CDR3 spans 14 residues. V lost 6 bases, J lost 3 bases, and 12 bases lay in between. This CDR3 reads CASSRAGFYNEQFF. The covered CDR3 bases are TGTGCCAGCAGTCGCGCGGGGTTCTACAATGAG.

Concerning this clone: The read terminates 3 residues before the CDR3 end, so the remaining end is supplied by the germline J gene. The chain employs TRBV9 and TRBJ2-2; D is ambiguous. Germline loops: CDR1 SGDLS, CDR2 YYNGEE. CDR3 length: 13 amino acids. V lost 8 bases, J lost 2 bases, and 10 bases lay in between. The DNA read from the CDR3 is TGTGCCAGTACCCTAGGAAACACCGGGGAG. It codes for CASTLGNTGE. From start to end, the CDR3 is CASTLGNTGELFF. Based on the CDR3 plus reference TRBV9 and TRBJ2-2, the full variable domain is DSGVTQTPKHLITATGQRVTLRCSPRSGDLSVYWYQQSLDQGLQFLIQYYNGEERAKGNILERFSAQQFPDLHSELNLSSLELGDSALYFCASTLGNTGELFFGEGSRLTVL.

In regard to this clone: The read ends 3 residues early relative to the CDR3; the germline J gene fills the gap. The chain joins TRBV5-1 to TRBJ2-5; D may be TRBD1 (5 bases). CDR3 length: 13 amino acids. Germline CDR1 and CDR2: SGHRS and YFSETQ. Trimming took 4 bases from V and 5 from J, leaving 12 bases between them. The CDR3 spells CASSRGERETQYF. CDR3 bases read: TGCGCCAGCAGCAGGGGCGAAAGGGAGACC.

Concerning this clone: The CDR3 is cut off 3 residues early in the read; its end comes from the germline J gene. This chain connects TRBV18 to TRBJ2-5, with D uncertain. Trimming shortened V by 1 base and J by 1 base, and 7 bases separated the two germline ends. Germline CDR1 and CDR2: KGHSH and LQKENI. The CDR3 extends over 14 amino acids. CDR3 in amino acids: CASSPLGFQETQYF. The CDR3 bases that were read are TGTGCCAGCTCACCACTCGGGTTCCAAGAGACC.

The CDR3 loop is CASSRTRGYEQYF. The part of the CDR3 DNA that was read is TGTGCCAGCAGCCGGACCCGGGGCTACGAG. J is TRBJ2-7 and V is TRBV11-2; a possible D gene is TRBD2 (5 bases). With the read ending 3 residues before the CDR3 end, the germline J gene is used to fill in that end. V shed 5 bases and J shed 3 bases, with 11 bases lying between them. The CDR3 spans 13 residues. Germline V CDR1 and CDR2: SGHAT, FQNNGV. Supplemented by reference TRBV11-2 and TRBJ2-7, the full variable domain reads EAGVAQSPRYKIIEKRQSVAFWCNPISGHATLYWYQQILGQGPKLLIQFQNNGVVDDSQLPKDRFSAERLKGVDSTLKIQPAKLEDSAVYLCASSRTRGYEQYFGPGTRLTVT.

About this clone itself: The read comes to an end 3 residues before the CDR3 does, leaving the germline J gene to fill in the end. The chain uses TRBV13 and TRBJ2-6; D is unclear. The CDR3 covers 14 residues. The V end was cut by 7 bases, the J end by 0 bases, with 7 bases between. From germline, CDR1 is PRHDT and CDR2 FYEKMQ (reference sequence). Incomplete CDR3 DNA: TGTGCCAGCAAACTCAACTCTGGGGCCAACGTC. Translated: CASKLNSGANV. The full-length CDR3 reads as CASKLNSGANVLTF.

In the case of this clone: The sequence runs out 3 residues before the end of the CDR3; the remainder is reconstructed from the germline J gene. The chain recombines TRBV5-1 with TRBJ1-2; weak D call: TRBD1 (5 bases). The CDR3 contains 13 residues. The V end was cut by 0 bases, the J end by 4 bases, with 7 bases between. Germline V gene data show CDR1 as SGHRS and CDR2 as YFSETQ. The chain's CDR3 is CASSLDRLYGYTF. The DNA read from the CDR3 is TGCGCCAGCAGCTTGGACAGGCTCTATGGC.

Details on this clone: Coverage ceases 3 residues before the CDR3 finishes, and the germline J gene fills in the end. The chain couples TRBV18 to TRBJ1-2, with TRBD1 matching over 9 bases. Germline loops: CDR1 KGHSH, CDR2 LQKENI. The CDR3 is 17 residues long. J lost 0 bases, V lost 3 bases, and 8 bases had no gene match. The covered CDR3 bases are TGTGCCAGCTCACCCCCGGGACAGGGACCCTCTAACTATGGC. Protein: CASSPPGQGPSNYG. The entire CDR3 protein is CASSPPGQGPSNYGYTF. Filled out from reference TRBV18 and TRBJ1-2, the complete variable domain reads NAGVMQNPRHLVRRRGQEARLRCSPMKGHSHVYWYRQLPEEGLKFMVYLQKENIIDESGMPKERFSAEFPKEGPSILRIQQVVRGDSAAYFCASSPPGQGPSNYGYTFGSGTRLTVV.

A word on this clone: The CDR3 extends 3 residues past the end of the read, so its final part is completed from the germline J gene. V is TRBV6-1 and J is TRBJ2-5, with 10 bases that match TRBD2. The J segment lost 5 bases and the V segment lost 4 bases, leaving 7 bases of the junction unmatched. CDR3 length equals 15 residues. Germline V gene lookup returns CDR1 MNHNS and CDR2 SASEGT. This chain's CDR3 is CASSGLAGVVETQYF. CDR3 DNA (partial): TGTGCCAGCAGTGGCCTAGCGGGAGTTGTCGAGACC.

Regarding this clone: The CDR3 end is not reached by the read, which stops 3 residues before it; the germline J gene fills it in. This chain links TRBV2 with TRBJ2-5; TRBD2 agrees at 10 bases. V dropped 9 bases and J dropped 4; count of bases not matched to a gene: 8. CDR3 length: 14 amino acids. CDR1 SNHLY and CDR2 FYNNEI come from the germline V gene. CDR3 sequence reads: CASETSGRGETQYF. The DNA read from the CDR3 is TGTGCCAGTGAGACTAGCGGGCGCGGAGAGACC.